The 21 T cell receptor beta chains in this list originate from one sample, sequenced in a study of cytomegalovirus exposure and HLA in healthy donors. Vbeta (60) and Jbeta (13) primers were used in the PCR. Some clones are missing from TCRdb's copy, which holds only in-frame ones; the method was immunoSEQ multiplex PCR. The sample shows some 160,000 clones, around 80% of them seen only once. Input material: PBMCs. The source is a woman between 40 and 50 years old in good health and CMV-seronegative.

This clone was detected only a few times. The V call is TRBV5-1, the J call TRBJ2-7, with TRBD2 matching 7 bases. Looked up from germline, CDR1 is SGHRS and CDR2 is YFSETQ. V lost 0 bases and J lost 0; bases outside the gene matches: 3. This CDR3 region has 15 residues. CDR3: CASSLAGGRSYEQYF. CDR3 in DNA: TGCGCCAGCAGCTTGGCGGGGGGTCGCTCCTACGAGCAGTACTTC.

The genes are TRBV6-1 and TRBJ2-7; D perhaps matches TRBD2 (5 bases). Germline V gene data show CDR1 as MNHNS and CDR2 as SASEGT. The CDR3 loop spans 11 amino acids. V dropped 8 bases and J dropped 4 bases, with 9 bases sitting between them. The CDR3 loop is CASGRTYEQYF. CDR3 bases: TGTGCCAGCGGCAGGACTTACGAGCAGTACTTC.

This clone was seen ten or more times. The CDR3 DNA is TGTGCCAGCTCCCTCTTTTACTATGGCTACACCTTC. Translation: CASSLFYYGYTF. The V gene is TRBV19, the J gene TRBJ1-2; D is unresolved. The V end lost 9 bases, the J end lost 3 bases, and 11 bases lay between the germline ends. The CDR3 has 12 amino acids. Germline V gene sequence: CDR1 LNHDA, CDR2 SQIVND (reference sequence).

The chain couples TRBV28 to TRBJ2-7; D is possibly TRBD1 (6 bases). V lost 3 bases and J lost 5, with 17 bases in between. The CDR3 sequence is 15 residues long. The germline CDR1 and CDR2 sequences are MDHEN and SYDVKM. The CDR3 is CASSFPQGLSDEQYF. CDR3 coding DNA: TGTGCCAGCAGTTTCCCCCAGGGGCTCAGCGACGAGCAGTACTTC.

In its sample, this clone was seen once. This chain connects TRBV5-6 to TRBJ1-1, with D uncertain. The germline V gene has CDR1 SGHDT and CDR2 YYEEEE. CDR3 length equals 18 residues. The ends were cut back, 0 bases at V and 5 bases at J, with 23 bases in the middle. This CDR3 reads CASSLEFKGEQRVTEAFF. The CDR3 coding sequence is TGTGCCAGCAGCTTGGAGTTCAAAGGAGAGCAGAGAGTAACTGAAGCTTTCTTT.

The CDR3 region is CASSVGARPGETQYF. The CDR3, as DNA: TGTGCCAGCAGCGTAGGTGCGAGGCCGGGAGAGACCCAGTACTTC. J is TRBJ2-5 and V is TRBV9, with no clear D. The V end was cut by 0 bases, the J end by 4 bases, with 13 bases between. CDR1 is SGDLS and CDR2 is YYNGEE in the germline V gene. The CDR3 has 15 residues.

V gene TRBV29-1 combines with J gene TRBJ2-2; D is uncertain. CDR3 length: 12 amino acids. Trimming shortened V by 3 bases and J by 8 bases, and 10 bases separated the two germline ends. Germline values: CDR1 SQVTM, CDR2 ANQGSEA. CDR3 sequence: CSVEPSRGELFF. Here the CDR3 DNA reads TGCAGCGTTGAGCCGTCTCGGGGGGAGCTGTTTTTT.

The V gene is TRBV4-1, the J gene TRBJ2-3; 7 bases agree with TRBD2. CDR1 is MGHRA, CDR2 YSYEKL, per germline. The CDR3 extends over 15 amino acids. V was clipped by 2 bases and J by 4 bases; unmatched bases: 6. The CDR3 sequence: CASSQLGLVADTQYF. In nucleotides, the CDR3 is TGCGCCAGCAGCCAACTCGGACTAGTGGCAGATACGCAGTATTTT.

This clone showed up just once. This chain uses TRBV20-1 with TRBJ2-1; a weak D match, TRBD2 (5 bases). The germline gives CDR1 DFQATT, CDR2 SNEGSKA (reference sequence). The CDR3 contains 11 residues. The V end lost 6 bases, the J end lost 4 bases, and 7 bases lay between the germline ends. CDR3 DNA sequence: TGCAGTGCCCGGGGATACAATGAGCAGTTCTTC. Its protein is CSARGYNEQFF.

J is TRBJ2-4 and V is TRBV28; 7 nucleotides align to TRBD1. Germline CDR1 reads MDHEN; CDR2 reads SYDVKM. The CDR3 has 16 residues. Trimming removed 6 bases from V and 2 bases from J; junction bases left unmatched: 10. CDR3 nucleotides: TGTGCCAGCAGATACAGGGGAAAGGAGTCCAAAAACATTCAGTACTTC. This translates into CASRYRGKESKNIQYF.

J is TRBJ2-1 and V is TRBV7-9; 14 nucleotides line up with TRBD2. The germline V gene encodes CDR1 SEHNR and CDR2 FQNEAQ (reference sequence). The V segment lost 2 bases and the J segment 6 bases; nucleotides outside the gene matches: 9. The CDR3 totals 18 residues. The CDR3 reads CASSLKSGTSGRGNEQFF. The CDR3 coding sequence is TGTGCCAGCAGCTTAAAGTCTGGGACTAGCGGGAGAGGCAATGAGCAGTTCTTC.

The genes are TRBV1 and TRBJ1-2; the listed D gene, TRBD1, was not tested against the DNA. TRBV1 is recorded as a pseudogene. The CDR3 is made up of 18 amino acids. CDR3: CISMQSTDSRRPRYGYTF. The CDR3 DNA sequence: TGCATCAGCATGCAGTCAACGGACAGTAGGAGGCCCCGCTATGGCTACACCTTC.

V and J are TRBV25-1 and TRBJ2-1; 8 bases align to TRBD2. The CDR3 contains 18 residues. Losses at the gene ends were 0 bases for V and 3 bases for J; bases not matched to a gene: 10. The V gene's germline CDR1 is MGHDK and CDR2 SYGVNS. The CDR3 nucleotides are TGTGCCAGCAGTGAATATAAGTTAGCGGGGAGACGCTACAATGAGCAGTTCTTC. Amino acids: CASSEYKLAGRRYNEQFF.

This clone came up a few times. The sample holds other DNA sequences that translate to the same CDR3. V usage is TRBV5-6 and J usage is TRBJ1-1; D possibly corresponds to TRBD1 (6 bases). The germline V gene has CDR1 SGHDT and CDR2 YYEEEE. The ends were cut back, 0 bases at V and 4 bases at J, with 10 bases in the middle. The CDR3 has 14 residues. CDR3 in DNA: TGTGCCAGCAGCTTGGGGGGGGGCGGCACTGAAGCTTTCTTT. Its translation: CASSLGGGGTEAFF.

In this sample, this clone turned up a few times. The rearrangement uses TRBV6-1 and TRBJ1-6, with TRBD1 identical over 11 bases. V shed 7 bases and J 10 bases; nucleotides not matched to a gene: 9. The germline V gene encodes CDR1 MNHNS and CDR2 SASEGT. The CDR3 has 15 residues. The CDR3 spells CASTLGQGAGSPLHF. The CDR3 region has the DNA TGTGCCAGCACCCTAGGACAGGGGGCAGGATCACCCCTCCACTTT.

This clone has only a few counts. The chain joins TRBV2 to TRBJ1-4, with D tentatively TRBD1 (6 bases). The germline V gene encodes CDR1 SNHLY and CDR2 FYNNEI. The CDR3 extends over 14 amino acids. Trimming took off 1 base at V and 9 bases at J, with 12 bases between the two ends. The CDR3 bases are TGTGCCAGCAGTGAAGAATGGGACAATAAAAAACTGTTTTTT. Its translation: CASSEEWDNKKLFF. The entire variable domain, with the rest obtained from reference TRBV2 and TRBJ1-4, is as follows: EPEVTQTPSHQVTQMGQEVILRCVPISNHLYFYWYRQILGQKVEFLVSFYNNEISEKSEIFDDQFSVERPDGSNFTLKIRSTKLEDSAMYFCASSEEWDNKKLFFGSGTQLSVL.

The chain uses TRBV6-1 and TRBJ2-7, with D possibly being TRBD1 (5 bases). V was trimmed by 2 bases and J by 3 bases, leaving 14 bases between them. This CDR3 is built from 15 residues. Germline values: CDR1 MNHNS, CDR2 SASEGT. The CDR3 bases are TGTGCCAGCAGTGAATGGGGCACCTCCCTCTACGAGCAGTACTTC. This encodes CASSEWGTSLYEQYF.

The genes are TRBV10-2 and TRBJ1-5; D is possibly TRBD1 (5 bases). V was shortened by 0 bases and J by 2 bases, with 5 bases between the two germline ends. CDR1 is WSHSY, CDR2 SAAADI, per germline. The CDR3 spans 14 residues. The CDR3: CASSESGGNQPQHF. The CDR3 bases are TGCGCCAGCAGTGAGTCAGGGGGCAATCAGCCCCAGCATTTT.

The genes are TRBV6-5 and TRBJ2-7, with 11 bases lining up with TRBD1. The CDR3 contains 15 residues. The germline CDR1 and CDR2 sequences are MNHEY and SVGAGI. J was trimmed by 0 bases and V by 6 bases; bases with no gene match: 4. The CDR3 loop is CASRAGTGGSYEQYF. Written as DNA, the CDR3 is TGTGCCAGCAGGGCCGGGACAGGGGGCTCCTACGAGCAGTACTTC.

The chain joins TRBV13 to TRBJ1-1; maybe TRBD1 (5 bases). The ends were cut back, 5 bases at V and 2 bases at J, with 12 bases in the middle. The length of the CDR3 is 14 residues. Germline loops: CDR1 PRHDT, CDR2 FYEKMQ (reference sequence). CDR3 nucleotide sequence: TGTGCCAGCAGCCCCGTCGACAGCAACACTGAAGCTTTCTTT. Encoded protein: CASSPVDSNTEAFF.

The rearrangement links TRBV6-6 to TRBJ1-5; D perhaps matches TRBD1 (5 bases). Germline CDR1 is MNHNY and CDR2 is SVGAGI (reference sequence). This CDR3 spans 16 amino acids. The V end lost 0 bases, the J end lost 7 bases, and 16 bases lay between the germline ends. CDR3 DNA sequence: TGTGCCAGCAGTTACTCGATTTCGGGGGTCGGGCAGCCCCAGCATTTT. Protein product: CASSYSISGVGQPQHF.